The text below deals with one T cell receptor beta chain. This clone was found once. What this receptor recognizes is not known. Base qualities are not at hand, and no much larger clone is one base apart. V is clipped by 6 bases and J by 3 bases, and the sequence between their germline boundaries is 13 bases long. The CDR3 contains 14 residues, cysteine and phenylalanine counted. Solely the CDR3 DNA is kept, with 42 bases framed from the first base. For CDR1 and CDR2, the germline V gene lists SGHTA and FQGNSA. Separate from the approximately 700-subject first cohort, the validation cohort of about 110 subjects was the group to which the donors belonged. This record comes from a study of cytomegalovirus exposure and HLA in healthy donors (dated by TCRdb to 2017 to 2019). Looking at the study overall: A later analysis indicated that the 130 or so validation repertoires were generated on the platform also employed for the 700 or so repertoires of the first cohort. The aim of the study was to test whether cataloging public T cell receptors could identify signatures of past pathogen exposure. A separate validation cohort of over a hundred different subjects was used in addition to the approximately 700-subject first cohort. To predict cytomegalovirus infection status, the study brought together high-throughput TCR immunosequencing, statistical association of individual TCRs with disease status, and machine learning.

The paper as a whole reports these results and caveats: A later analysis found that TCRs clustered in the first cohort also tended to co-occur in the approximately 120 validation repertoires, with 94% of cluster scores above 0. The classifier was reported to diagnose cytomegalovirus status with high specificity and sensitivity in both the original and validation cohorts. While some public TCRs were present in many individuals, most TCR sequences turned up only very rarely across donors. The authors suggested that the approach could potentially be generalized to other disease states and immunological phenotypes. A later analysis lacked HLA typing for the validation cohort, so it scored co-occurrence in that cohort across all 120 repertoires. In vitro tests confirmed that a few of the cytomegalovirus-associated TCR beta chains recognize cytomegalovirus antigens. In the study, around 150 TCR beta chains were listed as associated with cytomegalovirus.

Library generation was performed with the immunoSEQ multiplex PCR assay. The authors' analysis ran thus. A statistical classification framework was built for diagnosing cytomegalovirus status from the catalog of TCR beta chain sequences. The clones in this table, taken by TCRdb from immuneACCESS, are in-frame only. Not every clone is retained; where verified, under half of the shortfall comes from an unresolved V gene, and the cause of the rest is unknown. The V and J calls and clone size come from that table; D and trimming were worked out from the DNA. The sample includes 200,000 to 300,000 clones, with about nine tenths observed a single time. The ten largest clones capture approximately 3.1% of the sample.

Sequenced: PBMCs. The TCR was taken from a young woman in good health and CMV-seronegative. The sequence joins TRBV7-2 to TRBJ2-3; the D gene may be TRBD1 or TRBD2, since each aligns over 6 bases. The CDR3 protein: CASSKKGGTDTQYF. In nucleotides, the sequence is TGTGCCAGCAGTAAAAAAGGGGGGACAGATACGCAGTATTTT.